The TCR beta chain under discussion was sequenced for a study of human T cells and chemical hapten exposure. Background on the study: Patients got weekly scalp diphenylcyclopropenone doses over the roughly 24-week study. TCR yields per sample varied, mainly owing to small pooled library volume differences.

Per the germline V gene, CDR1 is SGHTA and CDR2 is FQGNSA. The CDR3 runs to 13 residues. The V end lost 0 bases, the J end lost 6 bases, and 6 bases lay between the germline ends. Time point indicated: patch test 3, about 24 weeks after DPC sensitization. Stated treatment: therapeutic diphenylcyclopropenone sensitization with weekly scalp DPC. Unique molecular identifiers were affixed to discrete cDNA molecules within the library. In the source study's methods: There were a median of around 100,000 TCRs per sample, with a range from roughly 23,224 to 690,600. TCRdb re-called the RACE reads through MiXCR, storing one row per CDR3 protein. These V and J calls are TCRdb output, not the study's own analysis. The data contain 150,000 to 200,000 distinct CDR3 sequences, 25% to 30% of them seen just once; the ten biggest clones take up 2.1%.

This sample comprised whole blood, obtained in connection with sensitization to the hapten diphenylcyclopropenone (DPC). This sequence originates from a woman under 30 with alopecia areata. Some clones in this sample may be carry-over from other donors' samples. The rearrangement links TRBV7-2 to TRBJ2-4; no definite D call. CDR3 protein: CASSLAGPNIQYF. The DNA for the CDR3 is TGTGCCAGCAGCTTAGCGGGTCCAAACATTCAGTACTTC.